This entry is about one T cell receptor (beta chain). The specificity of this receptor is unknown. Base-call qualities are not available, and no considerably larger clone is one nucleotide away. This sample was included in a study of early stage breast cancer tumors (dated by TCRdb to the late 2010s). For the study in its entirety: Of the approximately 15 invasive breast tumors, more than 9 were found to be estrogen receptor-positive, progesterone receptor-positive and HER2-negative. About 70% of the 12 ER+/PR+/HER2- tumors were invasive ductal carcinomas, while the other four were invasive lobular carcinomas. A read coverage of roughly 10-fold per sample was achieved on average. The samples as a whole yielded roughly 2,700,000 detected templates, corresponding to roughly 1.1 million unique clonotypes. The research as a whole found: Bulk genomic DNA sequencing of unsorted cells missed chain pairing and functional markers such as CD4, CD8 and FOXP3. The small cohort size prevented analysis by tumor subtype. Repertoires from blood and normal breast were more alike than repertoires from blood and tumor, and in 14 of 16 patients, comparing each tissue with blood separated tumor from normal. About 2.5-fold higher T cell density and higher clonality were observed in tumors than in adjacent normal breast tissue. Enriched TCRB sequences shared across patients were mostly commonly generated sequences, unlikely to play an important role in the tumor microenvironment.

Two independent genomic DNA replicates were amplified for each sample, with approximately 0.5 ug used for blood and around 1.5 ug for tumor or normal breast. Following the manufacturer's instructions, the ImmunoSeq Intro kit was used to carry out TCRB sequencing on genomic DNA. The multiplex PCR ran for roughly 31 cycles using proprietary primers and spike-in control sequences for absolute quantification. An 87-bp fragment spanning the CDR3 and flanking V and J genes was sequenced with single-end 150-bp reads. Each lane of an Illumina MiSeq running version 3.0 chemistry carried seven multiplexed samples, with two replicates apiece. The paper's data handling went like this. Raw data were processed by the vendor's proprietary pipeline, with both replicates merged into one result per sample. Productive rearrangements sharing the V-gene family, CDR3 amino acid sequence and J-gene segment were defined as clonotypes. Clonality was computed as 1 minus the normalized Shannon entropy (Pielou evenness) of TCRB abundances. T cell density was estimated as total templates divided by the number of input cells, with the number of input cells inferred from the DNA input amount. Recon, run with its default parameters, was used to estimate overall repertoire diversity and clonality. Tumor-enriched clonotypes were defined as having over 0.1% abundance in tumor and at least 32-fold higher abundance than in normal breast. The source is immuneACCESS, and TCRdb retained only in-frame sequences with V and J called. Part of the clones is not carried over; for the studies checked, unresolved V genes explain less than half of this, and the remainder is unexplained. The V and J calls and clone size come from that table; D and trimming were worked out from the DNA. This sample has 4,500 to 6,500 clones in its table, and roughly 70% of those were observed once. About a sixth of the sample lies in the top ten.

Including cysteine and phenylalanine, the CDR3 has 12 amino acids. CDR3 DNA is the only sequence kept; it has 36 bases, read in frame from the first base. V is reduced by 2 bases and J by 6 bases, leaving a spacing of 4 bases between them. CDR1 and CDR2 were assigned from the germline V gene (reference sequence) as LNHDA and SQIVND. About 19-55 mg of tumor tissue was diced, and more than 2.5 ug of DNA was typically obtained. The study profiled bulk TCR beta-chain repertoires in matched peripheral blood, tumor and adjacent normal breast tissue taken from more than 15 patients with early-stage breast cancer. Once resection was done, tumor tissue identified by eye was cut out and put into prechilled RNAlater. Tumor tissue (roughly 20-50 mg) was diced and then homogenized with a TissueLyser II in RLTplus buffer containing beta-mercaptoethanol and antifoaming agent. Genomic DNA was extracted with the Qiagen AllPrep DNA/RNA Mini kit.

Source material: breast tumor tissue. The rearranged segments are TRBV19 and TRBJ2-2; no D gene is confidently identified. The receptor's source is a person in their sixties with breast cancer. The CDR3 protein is CASSISAGELFF. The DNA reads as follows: TGTGCCAGTAGTATATCCGCCGGGGAGCTGTTTTTT.